This T cell receptor beta chain is from a study of blood T cell repertoires in COVID-19. At the level of the study: The United States, Italy and Spain supplied acute and convalescent COVID-19 samples. The analysed material was cDNA or gDNA that came from T cells, B-cell-depleted T cells, or PBMCs.

This clone has just one count. With 3 bases clipped from V and 2 bases from J, the junction kept 13 bases outside the gene matches. Germline V gene data show CDR1 as DFQATT and CDR2 as SNEGSKA (reference sequence). The CDR3 is 17 amino acids. Profiled with immunoSEQ multiplex PCR; TCRdb holds only in-frame clones, not every one. The sample shows 200,000 to 250,000 clones, about 88% of them seen only once. The receptor was derived from a woman aged 70-85 years with active or convalescent COVID-19. Sequencing input: peripheral blood. The chain couples TRBV20-1 to TRBJ2-3, with TRBD2 matching 8 bases. The CDR3 coding sequence is TGCAGTGCTAGTACATTAGCGGGGAAGGGATCCACAGATACGCAGTATTTT. It specifies CSASTLAGKGSTDTQYF.